This T cell receptor beta chain is from a study of T-cell reconstitution after alpha-beta-depleted transplantation in children. Germline V gene lookup returns CDR1 SNHLY and CDR2 FYNNEI. This CDR3 contains 15 residues. The V end was cut by 4 bases, the J end by 3 bases, with 10 bases between. TCRbeta library construction was performed incorporating unique molecular identifiers. One entry per CDR3 protein results from TCRdb running MiXCR on the PCR reads. This table has hundreds of thousands of distinct CDR3 sequences, under 15% appearing once. The chain links TRBV2 to TRBJ2-6, with D unclear. The TCR was taken from a girl aged 2 to 9 with congenital amegakaryocytic thrombocytopenia, due to receive a stem cell transplant. The sample consisted of PBMCs, taken before TCRalphabeta/CD19-depleted stem cell transplant. CDR3 bases: TGTGCCAGCAGTGCCTTGGGGTATGGGGCCAACGTCCTGACTTTC. Translating it yields CASSALGYGANVLTF. Variable domain in full (rest from reference TRBV2 and TRBJ2-6): EPEVTQTPSHQVTQMGQEVILRCVPISNHLYFYWYRQILGQKVEFLVSFYNNEISEKSEIFDDQFSVERPDGSNFTLKIRSTKLEDSAMYFCASSALGYGANVLTFGAGSRLTVL.